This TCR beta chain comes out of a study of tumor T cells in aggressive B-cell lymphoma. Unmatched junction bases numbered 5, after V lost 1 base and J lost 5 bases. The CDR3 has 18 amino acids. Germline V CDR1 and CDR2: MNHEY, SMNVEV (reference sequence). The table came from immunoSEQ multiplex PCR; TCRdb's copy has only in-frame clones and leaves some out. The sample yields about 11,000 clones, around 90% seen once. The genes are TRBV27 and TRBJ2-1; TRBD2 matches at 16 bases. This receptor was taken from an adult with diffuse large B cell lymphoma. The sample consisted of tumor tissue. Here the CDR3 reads CASSLWGLAGGGNNEQFF. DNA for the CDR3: TGTGCCAGCAGTTTATGGGGACTAGCGGGGGGGGGAAACAATGAGCAGTTCTTC.